The 5 T cell receptor beta chains given below trace back to one sample, sequenced in a study of spatial heterogeneity in lung cancer. TCRdb reprocessed the 5' RACE reads via MiXCR and lists one record per CDR3 protein. The table has about 120,000 distinct CDR3 sequences, roughly an eighth seen once. Time point in this sample: blood at routine non-recurrence follow-up after resection. No cell sorting; template was whole RNA from tumor, lung tissue or PBMC. The sequencing used PBMCs, collected at follow-up. The source is a male donor with early-stage non-small cell lung cancer.

The V and J genes are TRBV25-1 and TRBJ1-2; D gene ambiguous. With 6 bases removed from V and 4 bases from J, the gap between germline ends came to 15 bases. The CDR3 is made up of 14 amino acids. Germline V gene data show CDR1 as MGHDK and CDR2 as SYGVNS. The CDR3 DNA reads as TGTGCCAGCAGCCCCCCTACGAGGCTCTATGGCTACACCTTC. This encodes CASSPPTRLYGYTF.

This CDR3 is CATEDFSYNEQFF. The CDR3 DNA is TGTGCCACCGAGGATTTCAGCTACAATGAGCAGTTCTTC. This chain links TRBV24-1 with TRBJ2-1; D remains unclear. Trimming left V 9 bases short and J 3 bases short, with 11 bases between. The CDR3 spans 13 residues. CDR1 and CDR2 (germline): KGHDR, SFDVKD.

There are many counts of this clonotype. The V gene is TRBV5-6, the J gene TRBJ2-3; TRBD1 aligns across 10 bases. Germline V gene lookup returns CDR1 SGHDT and CDR2 YYEEEE. V dropped 2 bases and J dropped 4; count of bases not matched to a gene: 7. The CDR3 is 16 amino acids. DNA for the CDR3: TGTGCCAGCAGCTTAGACAGGGGGCAAGTGGCAGATACGCAGTATTTT. Protein sequence: CASSLDRGQVADTQYF.

The chain has TRBV5-6 and TRBJ1-5, with D hard to call. The CDR3 loop spans 14 amino acids. V lost 1 base and J lost 3, with 8 bases in between. Germline lookup yields CDR1 SGHDT and CDR2 YYEEEE. The CDR3 sequence is CASSLNSLNQPQHF. CDR3 nucleotides: TGTGCCAGCAGCTTGAATTCGCTCAATCAGCCCCAGCATTTT.

There are many counts of this clonotype. This chain links TRBV20-1 with TRBJ1-2, with TRBD1 as a possible D gene (5 bases). Trimming stripped 5 bases from V and 5 bases from J, with 12 bases between. Per germline, CDR1 DFQATT and CDR2 SNEGSKA (reference sequence). The CDR3 covers 12 residues. The CDR3 sequence is CSASKGLYGYTF. In nucleotides, the CDR3 is TGCAGTGCTTCTAAGGGGCTATATGGCTACACCTTC.